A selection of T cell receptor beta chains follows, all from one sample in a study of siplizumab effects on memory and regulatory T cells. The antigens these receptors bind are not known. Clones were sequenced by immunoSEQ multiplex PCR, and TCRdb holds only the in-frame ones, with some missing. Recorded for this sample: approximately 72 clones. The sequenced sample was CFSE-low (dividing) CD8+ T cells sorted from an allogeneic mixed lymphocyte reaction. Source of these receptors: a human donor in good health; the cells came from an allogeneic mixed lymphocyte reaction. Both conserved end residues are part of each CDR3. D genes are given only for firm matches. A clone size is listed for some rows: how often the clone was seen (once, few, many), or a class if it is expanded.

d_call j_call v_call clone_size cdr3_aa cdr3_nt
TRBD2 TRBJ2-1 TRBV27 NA CASSPGTSGGNEQFF TGTGCCAGCAGTCCAGGGACTAGCGGGGGTAATGAGCAGTTCTTC
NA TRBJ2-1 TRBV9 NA CASSSDDNEQFF TGTGCCAGCTCTAGCGACGACAATGAGCAGTTCTTC
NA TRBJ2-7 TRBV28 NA CASSLALVVYEQYF TGTGCCAGCAGTTTGGCGCTGGTGGTTTACGAGCAGTACTTC
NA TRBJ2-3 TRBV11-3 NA CASSLYFGDTQYF TGTGCCAGCAGCCTATACTTCGGAGATACGCAGTATTTT
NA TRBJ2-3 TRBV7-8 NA CASSLGAHTDTQYF TGTGCCAGCAGCTTAGGGGCCCACACAGATACGCAGTATTTT
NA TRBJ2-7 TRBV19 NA CASSIDVKQYF TGTGCCAGTAGTATAGATGTAAAGCAGTACTTC
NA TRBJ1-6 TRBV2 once CASSLSYSGDSPLHF TGTGCCAGCAGCCTCAGCTATAGTGGGGATTCACCCCTCCACTTT
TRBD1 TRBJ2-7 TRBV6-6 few CASSYGGTGEQYF TGTGCCAGCAGTTACGGGGGGACAGGCGAGCAGTACTTC
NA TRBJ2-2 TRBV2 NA CASSLSGWANTGELFF TGTGCCAGCAGTCTCTCAGGGTGGGCGAACACCGGGGAGCTGTTTTTT
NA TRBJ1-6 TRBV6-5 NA CASSYSVLGNNSPLHF TGTGCCAGCAGTTACTCGGTTCTCGGAAATAATTCACCCCTCCACTTT
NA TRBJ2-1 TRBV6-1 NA CASSEWGPDGGEQFF TGTGCCAGCAGTGAATGGGGCCCCGACGGCGGTGAGCAGTTCTTC
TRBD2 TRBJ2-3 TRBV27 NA CASSLWEGGDTQYF TGTGCCAGCAGTTTGTGGGAGGGCGGGGATACGCAGTATTTT
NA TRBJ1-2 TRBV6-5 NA CASSYAEPGHTWGYTF TGTGCCAGCAGTTACGCCGAACCCGGACACACATGGGGCTACACCTTC
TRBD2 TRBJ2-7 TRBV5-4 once CASSSLLAGGPKSYEQYF TGTGCCAGCAGCAGCTTACTAGCGGGAGGGCCGAAGAGCTACGAGCAGTACTTC
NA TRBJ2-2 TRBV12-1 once CASSDTSLGGVDTGELFF TGTGCCAGCAGTGACACTAGCTTAGGAGGCGTCGACACCGGGGAGCTGTTTTTT
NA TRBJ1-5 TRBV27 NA CASSLGGGGGNQPQHF TGTGCCAGCAGTTTAGGGGGCGGGGGAGGGAATCAGCCCCAGCATTTT
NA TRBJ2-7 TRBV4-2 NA CASSQEVGYEQYF TGTGCCAGCAGCCAAGAAGTAGGGTATGAGCAGTACTTC
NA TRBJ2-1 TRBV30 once CAWSVVGNEQFF TGTGCCTGGAGTGTGGTCGGAAATGAGCAGTTCTTC
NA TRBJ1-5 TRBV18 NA CASSQGTVSNQPQHF TGTGCCAGCTCCCAGGGGACCGTAAGCAATCAGCCCCAGCATTTT
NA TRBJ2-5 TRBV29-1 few CSVDALRGDETQYF TGCAGCGTTGACGCGCTAAGGGGTGACGAGACCCAGTACTTC
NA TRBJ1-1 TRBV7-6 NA CASSSTNVGTEAFF TGTGCCAGCAGCTCGACGAACGTTGGCACTGAAGCTTTCTTT
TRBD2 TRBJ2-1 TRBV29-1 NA CSVEGLAGGGSYNEQFF TGCAGCGTTGAGGGACTAGCGGGAGGAGGGTCCTACAATGAGCAGTTCTTC
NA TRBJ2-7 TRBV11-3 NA CASSSSTGTEQYF TGTGCCAGCAGCTCAAGTACAGGGACCGAGCAGTACTTC